Listed below are T cell receptor beta chains from one sample, sequenced in a study of blood T cell repertoires in COVID-19. Sequencing was performed with immunoSEQ multiplex PCR; in TCRdb, only in-frame clones are kept and a portion is missing. Among over 25,000 clones listed, about 92% were seen once. The sequenced sample consisted of peripheral blood. These receptors were collected from a man aged 45-65 years with active COVID-19. The CDR3 runs from the conserved cysteine through the conserved F or W.

>TRBV19|TRBJ1-4
CASSGRGKTGEKLFF
>TRBV28|TRBJ2-7
CASSSRPHRTDYEQYF
>TRBV2|TRBJ2-7
CASSEEGTAGYEQYF
>TRBV19|TRBJ2-1
CASSSIAGGSYNEQFF
>TRBV5-6|TRBJ2-3
CASSLLAGMTPDTQYF
>TRBV28|TRBJ2-5
CASSFDIGETQYF
>TRBV5-1|TRBJ2-5
CASTGLAGGPETQYF
>TRBV7-9|TRBJ2-3
CASISVVFLADTQYF
>TRBV7-2|TRBJ1-1
CASSLYPLTTISEAFF
>TRBV7-2|TRBJ2-1
CASSLAGLEYSAYNEQFF
>TRBV12-5|TRBJ2-7
CASTVAYEQYF
>TRBV28|TRBJ2-3
CASSQQGDTQYF
>TRBV5-1|TRBJ2-2
CASSLVPGLRNTGELFF
>TRBV2|TRBJ1-1
CASVFWGQGSTEAFF
>TRBV6-5|TRBJ1-6
CASVRTGFDSPLHF
>TRBV27|TRBJ1-6
CASSFLYNGNSPLHF
>TRBV7-9|TRBJ2-7
CASSFAGGPYEQYF
>TRBV5-4|TRBJ2-5
CASSLAGAVLETQYF
>TRBV30|TRBJ1-5
CAWSGGEGLAQHF
>TRBV19|TRBJ2-1
CASSIGVGGYNEQFF
>TRBV5-1|TRBJ2-7
CASSSAAGASYEQYF
>TRBV5-1|TRBJ1-2
CASSSGQNYGYTF
>TRBV10-3|TRBJ2-1
CAIMSRGSGGDLVGSYNEQFF
>TRBV27|TRBJ2-1
CASSFFTGVGHNEQFF